One T cell receptor (beta chain) is described in this entry. The record originates from a study of blood T cell repertoires in COVID-19. Study-level background: Collection of acute and convalescent COVID-19 samples took place in the United States, Italy and Spain. In each case, the material was cDNA or gDNA derived from T cells, B-cell-depleted T cells, or PBMCs.

There are 15 residues in the CDR3. V trimming: 2 bases; J trimming: 6 bases; junction bases outside the gene matches: 7. Germline CDR1 reads SGHTA; CDR2 reads FQGTGA. Per the authors' pipeline: Estimated nucleated cell counts came from reference gene primer amplification. Only in-frame clones appear in the TCRdb table, and some are missing; sequencing was by immunoSEQ multiplex PCR. The D gene and trimming were derived from the DNA, and the V and J assignments and clone size from that table. The data show 140,000 to 150,000 clones, about 85% seen once. Sequencing was carried out using peripheral blood. This sequence originates from a human donor with acute or convalescent COVID-19. The donor label of this sample is uncertain. J is TRBJ2-1 and V is TRBV7-3; TRBD1 matches at 7 bases. The CDR3 nucleotides read TGTGCCAGCAGCTTAGGACAGGTATTGGTCAATGAGCAGTTCTTC. This translates into CASSLGQVLVNEQFF.